One and the same sample provided the 21 T cell receptor beta chains below, sequenced in a study of blood T cell repertoires in COVID-19. The method was immunoSEQ multiplex PCR; TCRdb's version includes in-frame clones alone and lacks a portion of them. The data contain approximately 170,000 clones, 82% of them singletons. Material: peripheral blood. These receptors originate from a woman older than 75 with active or convalescent COVID-19.

The chain is built from TRBV12-3 or TRBV12-4 and TRBJ2-5, with 8 bases fitting TRBD1. V lost 9 bases, J lost 4 bases, and 7 bases stayed unmatched. The CDR3 runs 13 residues. As DNA, the CDR3 is TGTGCCAGTAAGACAGGGGTTGTAGAGACCCAGTACTTC. Its protein is CASKTGVVETQYF.

As concerns this clone: Other nucleotide sequences in the sample specify the same CDR3. This chain joins TRBV30 and TRBJ1-1; D is possibly TRBD1 (6 bases). Germline V gene lookup returns CDR1 GTSNPN and CDR2 SVGIG (reference sequence). The germline V and J ends were trimmed by 0 bases and 1 base, with 6 bases remaining between them. CDR3 length equals 13 residues. The CDR3 reads CAWSVQGNTEAFF. The CDR3 DNA reads as TGTGCCTGGAGTGTACAGGGGAACACTGAAGCTTTCTTT.

This chain links TRBV27 with TRBJ2-1; 11 bases are shared with TRBD2. This CDR3 contains 17 residues. After removal of 1 base from V and 10 bases from J, the junction contained 12 bases not matched to a gene. Per germline, CDR1 MNHEY and CDR2 SMNVEV (reference sequence). CDR3 residues: CASSLLHDSGRAREQFF. In DNA form, the CDR3 reads TGTGCCAGCAGTTTATTACATGATAGCGGGAGGGCCCGGGAGCAGTTCTTC.

V and J are TRBV14 and TRBJ1-4, with 7 bases that match TRBD1. The CDR3 consists of 16 residues. Germline V gives CDR1 SGHDN, CDR2 FVKESK. V dropped 0 bases and J dropped 4; count of bases not matched to a gene: 5. CDR3 DNA sequence: TGTGCCAGCAGCCAAGATCGAGGGACAGTTAATGAAAAACTGTTTTTT. Its translation: CASSQDRGTVNEKLFF.

Written as DNA, the CDR3 is TGTGCCAGTACCCCTGGACACAAGGGGAATAATTCACCCCTCCACTTT. Protein: CASTPGHKGNNSPLHF. The V call is TRBV19, the J call TRBJ1-6; TRBD1 might be the D (5 bases). The CDR3 extends over 16 amino acids. The germline CDR1 and CDR2 sequences are LNHDA and SQIVND (reference sequence). V gave up 7 bases and J gave up 5 bases, with 18 bases separating them.

This clone has more than one count but fewer than ten. The rearrangement uses TRBV6-5 and TRBJ1-3, with D maybe TRBD1 (6 bases). CDR1 and CDR2 (germline): MNHEY, SVGAGI. This CDR3 is built from 15 residues. Deletions cut 6 bases from V and 8 bases from J, with 20 bases between. CDR3 DNA: TGTGCCAGCAGCCATACAGGGACCTACGGAGACACCATATATTTT. The encoded protein is CASSHTGTYGDTIYF.

V gene TRBV19 combines with J gene TRBJ1-2, with TRBD1 identical over 9 bases. Germline CDR1 and CDR2: LNHDA and SQIVND (reference sequence). V lost 10 bases, J lost 6 bases, and 18 bases stayed unmatched. The CDR3 is 16 residues long. This CDR3 reads CAIREGVWDREHGYTF. DNA of the CDR3: TGTGCCATCAGAGAGGGGGTCTGGGACAGGGAACATGGCTACACCTTC. The full variable domain, in which reference TRBV19 and TRBJ1-2 provide the parts outside the CDR3, is DGGITQSPKYLFRKEGQNVTLSCEQNLNHDAMYWYRQDPGQGLRLIYYSQIVNDFQKGDIAEGYSVSREKKESFPLTVTSAQKNPTAFYLCAIREGVWDREHGYTFGSGTRLTVV.

This clone has just a few counts. The chain couples TRBV28 to TRBJ1-5; D perhaps matches TRBD1 (5 bases). The V and J ends lost 4 bases and 9 bases respectively, with 16 bases between them. The CDR3 length is 14 residues. The germline V gene has CDR1 MDHEN and CDR2 SYDVKM. The CDR3 region is CASSYSRDLTPQHF. The CDR3 nucleotides read TGTGCCAGCAGTTATAGCAGGGATCTTACGCCCCAGCATTTT.

The chain has TRBV7-3 and TRBJ1-3, with D possibly matching TRBD1 (5 bases). Trimming shortened V by 5 bases and J by 2 bases, and 10 bases separated the two germline ends. This CDR3 comprises 14 residues. The germline V gene encodes CDR1 SGHTA and CDR2 FQGTGA. DNA for the CDR3: TGTGCCAGCAGCCCCGACAGTCCTGGAAACACCATATATTTT. Encoded protein: CASSPDSPGNTIYF.

The chain couples TRBV5-1 to TRBJ2-1, with 12 bases aligning to TRBD2. Germline loops: CDR1 SGHRS, CDR2 YFSETQ. This CDR3 spans 15 amino acids. The V segment lost 2 bases and the J segment 9 bases; nucleotides outside the gene matches: 6. CDR3 DNA sequence: TGCGCCAGCAGCTTTCAGACTAGCGGGAGTGTTGAGCAGTTCTTC. Translation gives CASSFQTSGSVEQFF.

This clone has just a few counts. V is TRBV10-3 and J is TRBJ1-5; D gene unclear. Trimming stripped 4 bases from V and 8 bases from J, with 12 bases between. CDR1 ENHRY and CDR2 SYGVKD come from the germline V gene. The CDR3 contains 13 residues. CDR3 region: CAISASQMEPQHF. The CDR3 DNA is TGTGCCATCAGTGCCTCCCAGATGGAGCCCCAGCATTTT.

The J gene is TRBJ2-1, the V gene TRBV5-1, with D tentatively TRBD2 (6 bases). Germline V lookup: CDR1 SGHRS, CDR2 YFSETQ. V lost 3 bases, J lost 7 bases, and 20 bases lay in between. The CDR3 consists of 16 residues. The CDR3 here is CASSSGGEVRGNEQFF. In DNA form, the CDR3 reads TGCGCCAGCAGCTCAGGAGGGGAAGTTCGTGGGAATGAGCAGTTCTTC.

This chain links TRBV2 with TRBJ1-2, with 9 bases aligning to TRBD1. The J segment lost 0 bases and the V segment lost 5 bases, leaving 7 bases of the junction unmatched. The CDR3 covers 16 residues. Germline V lookup: CDR1 SNHLY, CDR2 FYNNEI. DNA for the CDR3: TGTGCCAGCAGTCGGACAGGGGACCGAGCTAACTATGGCTACACCTTC. This sequence encodes CASSRTGDRANYGYTF.

This chain links TRBV12-5 with TRBJ1-5; a weak D match, TRBD1 (5 bases). The CDR3 is 14 residues long. The V end lost 1 base, the J end lost 6 bases, and 10 bases lay between the germline ends. The germline V gene encodes CDR1 LGHNT and CDR2 FRNRAP. DNA for the CDR3: TGTGCTAGTGGTTTGGGAGGGGAGGGTCAGCCCCAGCATTTT. Its translation is CASGLGGEGQPQHF.

This clone was counted ten times or more. The chain employs TRBV10-1 and TRBJ2-3; 8 bases agree with TRBD1. CDR1 and CDR2 from the germline V gene are WNHNN and SYGVQD (reference sequence). The junction had 7 bases not matched to a gene; V was cut back by 8 bases and J by 3 bases. The CDR3 is made up of 14 amino acids. The CDR3 loop reads CASQDRVATDTQYF. In DNA form, the CDR3 reads TGCGCCAGCCAGGACAGGGTGGCTACAGATACGCAGTATTTT.

The V gene is TRBV18, the J gene TRBJ1-3; D remains ambiguous. The CDR3 length is 15 residues. Trimming cost V 6 bases and J 7 bases, with 19 bases left between them. Germline V gene lookup returns CDR1 KGHSH and CDR2 LQKENI. CDR3 nucleotide sequence: TGTGCCAGCTCTCAAAGTTCAGTCAGAGGGAACACCATATATTTT. It translates to CASSQSSVRGNTIYF.

CDR3 residues: CASTNGGNFDFYGYTF. The CDR3 nucleotides read TGTGCCAGCACCAACGGGGGGAATTTTGATTTCTATGGCTACACCTTC. V usage is TRBV28 and J usage is TRBJ1-2, with D perhaps matching TRBD1 (5 bases). Trimming pared 7 bases from V and 4 bases from J, leaving 22 bases between. This CDR3 contains 16 residues. Germline-derived CDR1 and CDR2 are MDHEN and SYDVKM.

This chain joins TRBV9 and TRBJ1-6, with D tentatively TRBD1 (6 bases). CDR3 size: 17 residues. Germline loops: CDR1 SGDLS, CDR2 YYNGEE. V was clipped by 0 bases and J by 7 bases, with 17 bases between them. This CDR3 reads CASSVGEGGVGNSPLHF. The CDR3, as DNA: TGTGCCAGCAGCGTAGGGGAGGGGGGCGTAGGAAATTCACCCCTCCACTTT.

V usage is TRBV7-3 and J usage is TRBJ2-5; TRBD2 aligns across 7 bases. The J segment lost 3 bases and the V segment lost 8 bases, leaving 6 bases of the junction unmatched. This CDR3 is built from 13 residues. CDR1 is SGHTA and CDR2 is FQGTGA in the germline V gene. The CDR3 nucleotides are TGTGCCAGCGCCCCTGGGAGGGAAGAGACCCAGTACTTC. This codes for CASAPGREETQYF.

V and J are TRBV11-2 and TRBJ2-7, with 9 bases identical to TRBD2. CDR1 SGHAT and CDR2 FQNNGV come from the germline V gene. With V trimmed by 0 bases and J by 3 bases, 3 bases remained unmatched. This CDR3 is built from 15 residues. CDR3 bases: TGTGCCAGCAGCTTAGAAGTAGCGGGGGTCTACGAGCAGTACTTC. Protein: CASSLEVAGVYEQYF.

V gene TRBV19 combines with J gene TRBJ1-6; D may be TRBD1 (6 bases). The V end was cut by 2 bases, the J end by 5 bases, with 10 bases between. Germline CDR1 and CDR2: LNHDA and SQIVND (reference sequence). CDR3 size: 15 residues. DNA for the CDR3: TGTGCCAGTAGTATATCCGGACAGAATAATTCACCCCTCCACTTT. Its protein product is CASSISGQNNSPLHF.